This T cell receptor (beta chain) came from a study of beta chain features in type 1 diabetes. The isolated RNA, all of it, was reverse transcribed, so expressed TCRB transcripts were what got sequenced. Produced via immunoSEQ multiplex PCR; TCRdb's table is partial and in-frame only. This table holds around 250,000 clones, over 12% found once. This CDR3 is 14 amino acids long. The V gene lost 4 bases and the J gene lost 6 bases, with 15 bases spanning the gap. This clone has at least ten counts. This receptor was obtained from a woman aged 40 to 55 in good health. The J gene is TRBJ2-5, the V gene TRBV23-1; perhaps TRBD2 as D (5 bases). TRBV23-1 is assigned to the ORF class and has an uncertain function. The sequencing sample was made of naive CD4+ T cells from blood. CDR3 amino acids: CASSPRGLGKTQYF. The CDR3 nucleotides read TGCGCCAGCAGTCCTCGGGGATTAGGGAAGACCCAGTACTTC.